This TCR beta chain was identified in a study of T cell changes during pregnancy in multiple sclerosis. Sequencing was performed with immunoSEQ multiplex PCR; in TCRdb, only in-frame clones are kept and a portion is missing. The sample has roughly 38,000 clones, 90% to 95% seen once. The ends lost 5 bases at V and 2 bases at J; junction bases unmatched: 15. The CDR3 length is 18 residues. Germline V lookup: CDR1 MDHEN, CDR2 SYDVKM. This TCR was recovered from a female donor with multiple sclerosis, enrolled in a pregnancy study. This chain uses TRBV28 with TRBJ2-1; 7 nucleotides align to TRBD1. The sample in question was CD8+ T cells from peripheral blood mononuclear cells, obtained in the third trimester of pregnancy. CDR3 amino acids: CASSLLRDSPFPYNEQFF. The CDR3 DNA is TGTGCCAGCAGTCTCCTTCGGGACAGTCCCTTTCCCTACAATGAGCAGTTCTTC.